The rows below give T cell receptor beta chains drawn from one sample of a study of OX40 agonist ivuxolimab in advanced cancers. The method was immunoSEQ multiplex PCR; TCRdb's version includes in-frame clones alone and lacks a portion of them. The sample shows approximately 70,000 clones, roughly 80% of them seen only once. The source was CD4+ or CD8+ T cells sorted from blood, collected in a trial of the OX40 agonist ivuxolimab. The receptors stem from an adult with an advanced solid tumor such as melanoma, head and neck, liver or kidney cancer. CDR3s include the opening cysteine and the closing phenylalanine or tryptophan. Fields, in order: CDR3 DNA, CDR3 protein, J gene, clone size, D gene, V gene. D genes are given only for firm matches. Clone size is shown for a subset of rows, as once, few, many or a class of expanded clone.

cdr3_nt: TGTGCCAGCAGTGGGGCTCCCCAGACTCCTGTTAGACCCAATGAGCAGTTCTTC
cdr3_aa: CASSGAPQTPVRPNEQFF
j_call: TRBJ2-1
clone_size: -
d_call: -
v_call: TRBV6-1

cdr3_nt: TGTGCCAGCAGCTTAGCTGGGGGCGGAGATACGCAGTATTTT
cdr3_aa: CASSLAGGGDTQYF
j_call: TRBJ2-3
clone_size: -
d_call: -
v_call: TRBV11-1

cdr3_nt: TGTGCCAGCAGCCCCTGGGGGGGGCGGACTGAAGCTTTCTTT
cdr3_aa: CASSPWGGRTEAFF
j_call: TRBJ1-1
clone_size: -
d_call: -
v_call: TRBV7-2

cdr3_nt: TGTGCCAGCAGCCAAGAGGCAGGGGGCGAGGATACGCAGTATTTT
cdr3_aa: CASSQEAGGEDTQYF
j_call: TRBJ2-3
clone_size: few
d_call: TRBD1
v_call: TRBV4-2

cdr3_nt: TGTGCCAGCAGCTTACAGGTCCAAGAGACCCAGTACTTC
cdr3_aa: CASSLQVQETQYF
j_call: TRBJ2-5
clone_size: -
d_call: -
v_call: TRBV7-9

cdr3_nt: TGCGCCAGCAGCCAAGATTGGGTGACCTCCGGGGGCTACACCTTC
cdr3_aa: CASSQDWVTSGGYTF
j_call: TRBJ1-2
clone_size: few
d_call: -
v_call: TRBV4-1

cdr3_nt: TGTGCCAGCAGCCAGGGAAATAGCAATCAGCCCCAGCATTTT
cdr3_aa: CASSQGNSNQPQHF
j_call: TRBJ1-5
clone_size: once
d_call: -
v_call: TRBV6-1

cdr3_nt: TGTGCCAGTAGGAAAGGACAGGGATATAATGAAAAACTGTTTTTT
cdr3_aa: CASRKGQGYNEKLFF
j_call: TRBJ1-4
clone_size: -
d_call: TRBD1
v_call: TRBV19

cdr3_nt: TGTGCCAGTAGCTGGGACACGTCGAGGGAAAAACTGTTTTTT
cdr3_aa: CASSWDTSREKLFF
j_call: TRBJ1-4
clone_size: -
d_call: -
v_call: TRBV19

cdr3_nt: TGTGCCAGCAGTGAAGACAGGGGGCGGGAGGTTCGCAATGAGCAGTTCTTC
cdr3_aa: CASSEDRGREVRNEQFF
j_call: TRBJ2-1
clone_size: -
d_call: -
v_call: TRBV6-1

cdr3_nt: TGTGCCAGCAGTGATTGGGGACTAGCGGGGGACACAGATACGCAGTATTTT
cdr3_aa: CASSDWGLAGDTDTQYF
j_call: TRBJ2-3
clone_size: -
d_call: TRBD2
v_call: TRBV6-1

cdr3_nt: TGTGCCAGCAGCCTCTGGACCGGTTCACCCCTCCACTTT
cdr3_aa: CASSLWTGSPLHF
j_call: TRBJ1-6
clone_size: -
d_call: -
v_call: TRBV14

cdr3_nt: TGTGCCAGCAGCCCCGCCCGCGCGTCTACCTACGAGCAGTACTTC
cdr3_aa: CASSPARASTYEQYF
j_call: TRBJ2-7
clone_size: once
d_call: -
v_call: TRBV7-2

cdr3_nt: TGCGCCAGCAGCTCGGACAGCTCCTACGAGCAGTACTTC
cdr3_aa: CASSSDSSYEQYF
j_call: TRBJ2-7
clone_size: -
d_call: -
v_call: TRBV5-1

cdr3_nt: TGCAGCGTGCGGATGGGGAACACTGAAGCTTTCTTT
cdr3_aa: CSVRMGNTEAFF
j_call: TRBJ1-1
clone_size: -
d_call: -
v_call: TRBV29-1

cdr3_nt: TGTGCCAGCAGCTCGCTAGCGGGGGTCTTCAATGAGCAGTTCTTC
cdr3_aa: CASSSLAGVFNEQFF
j_call: TRBJ2-1
clone_size: -
d_call: TRBD2
v_call: TRBV7-2

cdr3_nt: TGTGCCAGCATGCCCCGAGGGACCACCGGGGAGCTGTTTTTT
cdr3_aa: CASMPRGTTGELFF
j_call: TRBJ2-2
clone_size: -
d_call: -
v_call: TRBV7-9

cdr3_nt: TGTGCCAGCAGTTGGGGACTAGCGGGGCCCTACGAGCAGTACTTC
cdr3_aa: CASSWGLAGPYEQYF
j_call: TRBJ2-7
clone_size: -
d_call: TRBD2
v_call: TRBV7-9

cdr3_nt: TGTGCCAGCAGCTATCTGAGACCGGGCTATGGCTACACCTTC
cdr3_aa: CASSYLRPGYGYTF
j_call: TRBJ1-2
clone_size: -
d_call: -
v_call: TRBV27

cdr3_nt: TGCGCCAGCAGCTCCGGGACAGCATATAACTATGGCTACACCTTC
cdr3_aa: CASSSGTAYNYGYTF
j_call: TRBJ1-2
clone_size: -
d_call: TRBD1
v_call: TRBV5-1

cdr3_nt: TGTGCCAGCAGCAAAGGAGGGACAGGGGGCGTTTTCTACGAGCAGTACTTC
cdr3_aa: CASSKGGTGGVFYEQYF
j_call: TRBJ2-7
clone_size: few
d_call: -
v_call: TRBV21-1

cdr3_nt: TGTGCCAGCAGCTCAACCCCAGTCTACGAGCAGTACTTC
cdr3_aa: CASSSTPVYEQYF
j_call: TRBJ2-7
clone_size: -
d_call: -
v_call: TRBV5-4

cdr3_nt: TGTGCCAGCAGTCTGTGGACAGCGGTTAATAATTCACCCCTCCACTTT
cdr3_aa: CASSLWTAVNNSPLHF
j_call: TRBJ1-6
clone_size: -
d_call: -
v_call: TRBV2

cdr3_nt: TGTGCCAGCAGCCAGATAATCGGGAGCCGCTATGGCTACACCTTC
cdr3_aa: CASSQIIGSRYGYTF
j_call: TRBJ1-2
clone_size: -
d_call: -
v_call: TRBV4-2

cdr3_nt: TGCGCCAGCAGCCAGACCCTAGCGGGAGCGAAATACTTC
cdr3_aa: CASSQTLAGAKYF
j_call: TRBJ2-7
clone_size: -
d_call: TRBD2
v_call: TRBV4-3

cdr3_nt: TGTGCCAGCAGTGAATTTCCGGGAGGGACCACTGAAGCTTTCTTT
cdr3_aa: CASSEFPGGTTEAFF
j_call: TRBJ1-1
clone_size: -
d_call: -
v_call: TRBV6-1

cdr3_nt: TGCGCCAGCAGCAGGCGGGGAGAGAGCACAGATACGCAGTATTTT
cdr3_aa: CASSRRGESTDTQYF
j_call: TRBJ2-3
clone_size: -
d_call: -
v_call: TRBV5-1

cdr3_nt: TGCAGCGTTGAACGGCAGTTAAGCACAGATACGCAGTATTTT
cdr3_aa: CSVERQLSTDTQYF
j_call: TRBJ2-3
clone_size: -
d_call: -
v_call: TRBV29-1

cdr3_nt: TGTGCCTGGAGTGCCTTCGAGAACACTGAAGCTTTCTTT
cdr3_aa: CAWSAFENTEAFF
j_call: TRBJ1-1
clone_size: -
d_call: -
v_call: TRBV30

cdr3_nt: TGTGCCAGCAGCTTGGACAGAGGCTGGGGCGAGCAGTACTTC
cdr3_aa: CASSLDRGWGEQYF
j_call: TRBJ2-7
clone_size: -
d_call: -
v_call: TRBV7-2

cdr3_nt: TGTGCCAGCAGCGTCCGGCTTCTTGAGGCTAACTATGGCTACACCTTC
cdr3_aa: CASSVRLLEANYGYTF
j_call: TRBJ1-2
clone_size: -
d_call: -
v_call: TRBV2

cdr3_nt: TGTGCCAGCAGTTACGGTCTAGGGGGTGAGCAGTTCTTC
cdr3_aa: CASSYGLGGEQFF
j_call: TRBJ2-1
clone_size: -
d_call: -
v_call: TRBV6-5

cdr3_nt: TGTGCCAGCAGCTTAGAATTCAGCCCCTCTGGGGCCAACGTCCTGACTTTC
cdr3_aa: CASSLEFSPSGANVLTF
j_call: TRBJ2-6
clone_size: once
d_call: -
v_call: TRBV11-1

cdr3_nt: TGTGCCAGCAGCCTGAGACCGGGACAGCATTACGAGCAGTACTTC
cdr3_aa: CASSLRPGQHYEQYF
j_call: TRBJ2-7
clone_size: -
d_call: TRBD1
v_call: TRBV7-2

cdr3_nt: TGTGCCAGCAGTTGGCAGGGCCGGGTCTCCGAGCAGTACTTC
cdr3_aa: CASSWQGRVSEQYF
j_call: TRBJ2-7
clone_size: once
d_call: -
v_call: TRBV2

cdr3_nt: TGCGCCAGCAGCCAAGTCTCTGCGGGGAGCAATGAGCAGTTCTTC
cdr3_aa: CASSQVSAGSNEQFF
j_call: TRBJ2-1
clone_size: -
d_call: -
v_call: TRBV4-1

cdr3_nt: TGTGCCAGCAGCTTTCTCTCTTACTCTGGAAACACCATATATTTT
cdr3_aa: CASSFLSYSGNTIYF
j_call: TRBJ1-3
clone_size: -
d_call: -
v_call: TRBV11-3

cdr3_nt: TGTGCCAGCAGCTTAGGAGCTGGAAACACCATATATTTT
cdr3_aa: CASSLGAGNTIYF
j_call: TRBJ1-3
clone_size: once
d_call: -
v_call: TRBV7-6

cdr3_nt: TGTGCCAGCAGCGACCCGGTGGGGGCGCATGGCTACACCTTC
cdr3_aa: CASSDPVGAHGYTF
j_call: TRBJ1-2
clone_size: -
d_call: -
v_call: TRBV7-2

cdr3_nt: TGTGCCAGCAAAGTTTCTTCCCACAGGGTTGGGGAGACCCAGTACTTC
cdr3_aa: CASKVSSHRVGETQYF
j_call: TRBJ2-5
clone_size: -
d_call: -
v_call: TRBV27

cdr3_nt: TGTGCCAGCAGCCAAGAGACGGGACAGGGTAAAAGGGCCAAAAACATTCAGTACTTC
cdr3_aa: CASSQETGQGKRAKNIQYF
j_call: TRBJ2-4
clone_size: -
d_call: TRBD1
v_call: TRBV4-2

cdr3_nt: TGTGCCAGCAGCGCGGGACAGTTTAACTACGAGCAGTACTTC
cdr3_aa: CASSAGQFNYEQYF
j_call: TRBJ2-7
clone_size: -
d_call: TRBD1
v_call: TRBV9

cdr3_nt: TGTGCCAGCAGTCTCCGGACAGGGGCACTCTACGAGCAGTACTTC
cdr3_aa: CASSLRTGALYEQYF
j_call: TRBJ2-7
clone_size: -
d_call: TRBD1
v_call: TRBV27

cdr3_nt: TGCGCCAGCAGCGAAGGACAGGCTTATAGGGTGAACACTGAAGCTTTCTTT
cdr3_aa: CASSEGQAYRVNTEAFF
j_call: TRBJ1-1
clone_size: -
d_call: TRBD1
v_call: TRBV5-1

cdr3_nt: TGTGCCAGCAGCTCAGAGGGCAGGGGTAGATCTAATGAAAAACTGTTTTTT
cdr3_aa: CASSSEGRGRSNEKLFF
j_call: TRBJ1-4
clone_size: -
d_call: -
v_call: TRBV7-2

cdr3_nt: TGTGCCTGGAGTGTTGGGGACACCTCCTACGAGCAGTACTTC
cdr3_aa: CAWSVGDTSYEQYF
j_call: TRBJ2-7
clone_size: -
d_call: -
v_call: TRBV30

cdr3_nt: TGTGCCAGCAGTGATATCCGGGTCCCCTACCGCGACTACGAGCAGTACTTC
cdr3_aa: CASSDIRVPYRDYEQYF
j_call: TRBJ2-7
clone_size: -
d_call: -
v_call: TRBV2